This T cell receptor (beta chain) was sequenced in a study of Graves' ophthalmopathy and Graves' hyperthyroidism. Overall study results and limits: Discriminating ophthalmopathy from stable hyperthyroidism, a 13-signature model attained a sensitivity of 87.88% and a specificity of about 83%.

Germline CDR1 SGHTS, CDR2 YDEGEE. The CDR3 runs to 13 residues. Deletions cut 2 bases from V and 3 bases from J, with 9 bases between. This clonotype was seen many times. Antigen specificity is unknown. As the template, RNA transcripts were used to amplify TCR beta CDR3 regions. Amplification began with first-round RT-PCR using HTBI primers, then second-round multiplex PCR was performed. In TCRdb, the multiplex PCR reads were re-called with MiXCR into one record per CDR3 protein. This table holds 650,000 to 800,000 distinct CDR3 sequences, roughly 41% found once. Clinicians diagnosed using symptoms, serum thyroxine, TRAb, thyroid ultrasound and orbital computed tomography.

The TCR sequence derives from an adult man with Graves' ophthalmopathy. V gene TRBV5-8 combines with J gene TRBJ2-7, with D perhaps matching TRBD1 (5 bases). Input material: peripheral blood. The CDR3 DNA reads TGTGCCAGCAGCTTTCAGGGTGTCTACGAGCAGTACTTC. It encodes CASSFQGVYEQYF.